What follows describes a single T cell receptor beta chain. The antigen remains unidentified. A junction end diverges from the germline sequence, so it may reflect a read error. A J-beta primer mix and a sample-barcoded 5' primer were used in a second PCR of about 7 to 12 cycles. From the 5' RACE reads, TCRdb called clonotypes with MiXCR, one entry per CDR3 protein. The sample records around 1,000,000 distinct CDR3 sequences, under 40% being singletons. This record belongs to a study of blood T cells in healthy people across ages. The germline CDR1 and CDR2 sequences are PRHDT and FYEKMQ (reference sequence). The CDR3 extends over 16 amino acids. Overall study findings and caveats: Compared with aged donors, long-lived donors showed fewer expanded clones, suggesting selection.

No fewer than 7 million PBMCs went into each sample. The sample taken for sequencing was blood. The TCR originated in a young man in good health. This chain uses TRBV13 with TRBJ2-3, with TRBD1 identical over 7 bases. The CDR3 nucleotides read TGTACCAGCAGCGACCGGACAGGACGGTTCACAGATACGCAGTATTTT. It yields the protein CTSSDRTGRFTDTQYF.